This TCR beta chain stems from a study of glioma-infiltrating T cells. The CDR3 consists of 13 residues. CDR1 and CDR2 from the germline V gene are SGHTA and FQGNSA. Of note for this clonotype: Being one base from a much bigger clone, this may be a read error.

Using RNA template, CDR3s of TCR alpha and beta were amplified with iRepertoire arm-PCR. For one-step reverse transcription and amplification, about 85-400 ng of tissue mRNA or PBMC total RNA was used. MiXCR was run by TCRdb on the multiplex PCR reads, yielding one entry per CDR3 protein. Of 95,000 to 150,000 distinct CDR3 sequences listed, 20% to 25% are singletons. Sequencing was performed on glioma tissue, nonneoplastic brain tissue, or PBMCs (not recorded which). This chain links TRBV7-2 with TRBJ1-5, with D hard to call. The source is a human donor with low-grade glioma or glioblastoma, undergoing nonglioma brain surgery, or in good health (not recorded which). The chain's CDR3 is CASRRQSNQPRHF. In DNA form, the CDR3 reads TGTGCCAGCAGGAGGCAGTCAAATCAGCCCCGGCATTTT.